The rows below give T cell receptor beta chains drawn from one sample of a study of shared clonotypes between healthy human individuals. Libraries were prepared by immunoSEQ multiplex PCR; TCRdb keeps only in-frame clonotypes and omits some of them. The sample shows roughly 2 million clones, about 95% of them seen only once. The sample taken for sequencing was naive CD8+ T cells sorted from blood. The receptors shown here come from a man in his late teens or twenties in good health. Each CDR3 is given with its conserved first and last residue. A D gene is named only where the DNA matches it firmly. Clone size appears in some rows only: once, few, many, or a class for an expanded clone.

v_gene: TRBV13; d_gene: TRBD1; j_gene: TRBJ2-2; abundance: .; CDR3nt: TGTGCCAGCAGTGACTTGGGACAGGGCACCGGGGAGCTGTTTTTT; CDR3aa: CASSDLGQGTGELFF
v_gene: TRBV2; d_gene: .; j_gene: TRBJ1-5; abundance: .; CDR3nt: TGTGCCAGCAGTGAAGCGACAGCCAACAATCAGCCCCAGCATTTT; CDR3aa: CASSEATANNQPQHF
v_gene: TRBV6-1; d_gene: .; j_gene: TRBJ2-7; abundance: .; CDR3nt: TGTGCCAGCAGTCCCCGGGGGCCCTACGAGCAGTACTTC; CDR3aa: CASSPRGPYEQYF
v_gene: TRBV4-3; d_gene: TRBD1; j_gene: TRBJ2-1; abundance: .; CDR3nt: TGCGCCAGCAGCTTGAGGCAGGGGGCTAGGAATGAGCAGTTCTTC; CDR3aa: CASSLRQGARNEQFF
v_gene: TRBV7-2; d_gene: TRBD2; j_gene: TRBJ2-1; abundance: .; CDR3nt: TGTGCCAGCAGCTTAACCTATTCCCGCGCGGCCGAGGGAGGGGATGAGCAGTTCTTC; CDR3aa: CASSLTYSRAAEGGDEQFF
v_gene: TRBV7-6; d_gene: .; j_gene: TRBJ2-1; abundance: .; CDR3nt: TGTGCCAGCACCCTGATCGGGGGAAACTACAATGAGCAGTTCTTC; CDR3aa: CASTLIGGNYNEQFF
v_gene: TRBV7-2; d_gene: .; j_gene: TRBJ2-7; abundance: .; CDR3nt: TGTGCCAGCAGCGCACCCGGGGACGAGCAGTACTTC; CDR3aa: CASSAPGDEQYF
v_gene: TRBV2; d_gene: .; j_gene: TRBJ2-7; abundance: .; CDR3nt: TGTGCCAGCGACCAAGAACCGACGAACTACGAGCAGTACTTC; CDR3aa: CASDQEPTNYEQYF
v_gene: TRBV7-2; d_gene: .; j_gene: TRBJ1-4; abundance: once; CDR3nt: TGTGCCAGCAGCTTAGGACCGGGAACAACTAATGAAAAACTGTTTTTT; CDR3aa: CASSLGPGTTNEKLFF
v_gene: TRBV5-5; d_gene: .; j_gene: TRBJ2-7; abundance: .; CDR3nt: TGTGCCAGCAGCTTGGACAGGGAGGGGTACGAGCAGTACTTC; CDR3aa: CASSLDREGYEQYF
v_gene: TRBV7-9; d_gene: .; j_gene: TRBJ2-5; abundance: .; CDR3nt: TGTGCCAGCAGCTCTCACAGGGTACAAGAGACCCAGTACTTC; CDR3aa: CASSSHRVQETQYF
v_gene: TRBV10-1; d_gene: .; j_gene: TRBJ2-7; abundance: .; CDR3nt: TGCGCCAGCAGCCCGAGTCGGGGGGCGGGCGAGCAGTACTTC; CDR3aa: CASSPSRGAGEQYF
v_gene: TRBV6-5; d_gene: .; j_gene: TRBJ2-7; abundance: once; CDR3nt: TGTGCCAGCAGCTGGGGCGGGTTCGACTACGAGCAGTACTTC; CDR3aa: CASSWGGFDYEQYF
v_gene: TRBV11-2; d_gene: .; j_gene: TRBJ1-1; abundance: .; CDR3nt: TGTGCCAGCAGCTTAACGGGGGGCCGTATGAACACTGAAGCTTTCTTT; CDR3aa: CASSLTGGRMNTEAFF
v_gene: TRBV27; d_gene: TRBD1; j_gene: TRBJ1-2; abundance: .; CDR3nt: TGTGCCAGCAGTTTCACAGGGGAGCTTGGCTACACCTTC; CDR3aa: CASSFTGELGYTF
v_gene: TRBV7-2; d_gene: TRBD1; j_gene: TRBJ1-1; abundance: .; CDR3nt: TGTGCCAGCAGCTTAAAGGGACAGCTGCTTGAAGCTTTCTTT; CDR3aa: CASSLKGQLLEAFF
v_gene: TRBV9; d_gene: TRBD1; j_gene: TRBJ1-2; abundance: .; CDR3nt: TGTGCCAGCAGCCCCTGGGACAGGGTGGAGGGCTACACCTTC; CDR3aa: CASSPWDRVEGYTF
v_gene: TRBV4-1; d_gene: TRBD1; j_gene: TRBJ2-2; abundance: .; CDR3nt: TGCGCCAGCAGCTACCGGACAGGGGGGAACACCGGGGAGCTGTTTTTT; CDR3aa: CASSYRTGGNTGELFF
v_gene: TRBV2; d_gene: TRBD1; j_gene: TRBJ2-1; abundance: .; CDR3nt: TGTGCCAGCAGAGGACAGGGGATTTACAATGAGCAGTTCTTC; CDR3aa: CASRGQGIYNEQFF
v_gene: TRBV27; d_gene: .; j_gene: TRBJ1-4; abundance: .; CDR3nt: TGTGCCAGCAGTTTAGGCCCGGGGGCGTTAGATGAAAAACTGTTTTTT; CDR3aa: CASSLGPGALDEKLFF
v_gene: TRBV27; d_gene: TRBD1; j_gene: TRBJ2-7; abundance: once; CDR3nt: TGTGCCAGCAGTCCGACGGACAGGGGGTTCCACGAGCAGTACTTC; CDR3aa: CASSPTDRGFHEQYF
v_gene: TRBV5-6; d_gene: .; j_gene: TRBJ2-1; abundance: .; CDR3nt: TGTGCCAGCAGCTTCGTACAAGGGGGGTACAATGAGCAGTTCTTC; CDR3aa: CASSFVQGGYNEQFF
v_gene: TRBV7-6; d_gene: .; j_gene: TRBJ2-5; abundance: .; CDR3nt: TGTGCCAGCAATAGATTAGGAAGTGAGACCCAGTACTTC; CDR3aa: CASNRLGSETQYF
v_gene: TRBV11-2; d_gene: .; j_gene: TRBJ2-5; abundance: .; CDR3nt: TGTGCCAGCAGCGCCCCGTACCAAGAGACCCAGTACTTC; CDR3aa: CASSAPYQETQYF
v_gene: TRBV9; d_gene: TRBD1; j_gene: TRBJ2-5; abundance: once; CDR3nt: TGTGCCAGCAGCCCAGCTGACAGGGAACCCTACCAAGAGACCCAGTACTTC; CDR3aa: CASSPADREPYQETQYF
v_gene: TRBV30; d_gene: TRBD1; j_gene: TRBJ2-1; abundance: .; CDR3nt: TGTGCCTGGTCGACAGGGTTGGCTGATGAGCAGTTCTTC; CDR3aa: CAWSTGLADEQFF
v_gene: TRBV2; d_gene: .; j_gene: TRBJ2-7; abundance: .; CDR3nt: TGTGCCAGCACCGGGCGGCAGACCTACGAGCAGTACTTC; CDR3aa: CASTGRQTYEQYF
v_gene: TRBV6-5; d_gene: .; j_gene: TRBJ2-1; abundance: .; CDR3nt: TGTGCCAGCAGTTACTATGACTCCCCCAATGAGCAGTTCTTC; CDR3aa: CASSYYDSPNEQFF
v_gene: TRBV20-1; d_gene: .; j_gene: TRBJ2-7; abundance: .; CDR3nt: TGCAGTGCTAGACAGGTCGGACTATGGTACTTC; CDR3aa: CSARQVGLWYF
v_gene: TRBV19; d_gene: TRBD2; j_gene: TRBJ2-3; abundance: .; CDR3nt: TGTGCCAGTAGTACGAAGGGACTAGCGGGGGGGCTTGGCACAGATACGCAGTATTTT; CDR3aa: CASSTKGLAGGLGTDTQYF
v_gene: TRBV7-6; d_gene: .; j_gene: TRBJ2-7; abundance: .; CDR3nt: TGTGCCAGCAGCTTAGCTGAGGCTAGCGAGCAGTACTTC; CDR3aa: CASSLAEASEQYF
v_gene: TRBV6-5; d_gene: .; j_gene: TRBJ2-1; abundance: .; CDR3nt: TGTGCCAGCCAGCGCAGCTCCTACAATGAGCAGTTCTTC; CDR3aa: CASQRSSYNEQFF
v_gene: TRBV7-9; d_gene: .; j_gene: TRBJ1-6; abundance: .; CDR3nt: TGTGCCAGCAGCTCGGGACCGATGAATTCACCCCTCCACTTT; CDR3aa: CASSSGPMNSPLHF
v_gene: TRBV7-9; d_gene: .; j_gene: TRBJ2-2; abundance: .; CDR3nt: TGTGCCAGCAGCTATCTAGGGCCGAACACCGGGGAGCTGTTTTTT; CDR3aa: CASSYLGPNTGELFF
v_gene: TRBV5-6; d_gene: TRBD1; j_gene: TRBJ2-7; abundance: .; CDR3nt: TGTGCCAGCAGCGTGGGACAGCCCTACGAGCAGTACTTC; CDR3aa: CASSVGQPYEQYF
v_gene: TRBV4-3; d_gene: .; j_gene: TRBJ2-1; abundance: .; CDR3nt: TGCGCCAGCAGCCAAGTGGAGGGCTATGAGCAGTTCTTC; CDR3aa: CASSQVEGYEQFF
v_gene: TRBV2; d_gene: .; j_gene: TRBJ2-7; abundance: .; CDR3nt: TGTGCCAGCAGTGAACCGGGGGTCTACGAGCAGTACTTC; CDR3aa: CASSEPGVYEQYF
v_gene: TRBV6-6; d_gene: .; j_gene: TRBJ1-2; abundance: .; CDR3nt: TGTGCCAGCACGGTGGGAGGGACTGACTACACCTTC; CDR3aa: CASTVGGTDYTF
v_gene: TRBV4-1; d_gene: .; j_gene: TRBJ2-3; abundance: .; CDR3nt: TGCGCCAGCAGCCAAGTGTGGGTGACTATTGGCACAGATACGCAGTATTTT; CDR3aa: CASSQVWVTIGTDTQYF
v_gene: TRBV7-2; d_gene: .; j_gene: TRBJ2-3; abundance: once; CDR3nt: TGTGCCAGCAGCTTGGCCTTCGGGGGATTCACAGATACGCAGTATTTT; CDR3aa: CASSLAFGGFTDTQYF
v_gene: TRBV4-1; d_gene: .; j_gene: TRBJ2-7; abundance: .; CDR3nt: TGCGCCAGCAGCCCCGCTGCGACTACCTACGAGCAGTACTTC; CDR3aa: CASSPAATTYEQYF
v_gene: TRBV28; d_gene: .; j_gene: TRBJ2-1; abundance: .; CDR3nt: TGTGCCAGCAGTTCCAACTCGGAAGAGAGCAACAATGAGCAGTTCTTC; CDR3aa: CASSSNSEESNNEQFF
v_gene: TRBV5-1; d_gene: TRBD1; j_gene: TRBJ2-4; abundance: few; CDR3nt: TGCGCCAGCAGCCCGGGGGACAGGATCTGGAACTTC; CDR3aa: CASSPGDRIWNF
v_gene: TRBV7-9; d_gene: .; j_gene: TRBJ2-3; abundance: .; CDR3nt: TGTGCCAGCAGCCCGGTACTAGTGGTGCAGGAAACGCAGTATTTT; CDR3aa: CASSPVLVVQETQYF
v_gene: TRBV30; d_gene: .; j_gene: TRBJ1-2; abundance: .; CDR3nt: TGTGCCTGGAGCGCCACTCCAGGGGACTACTACTATGGCTACACCTTC; CDR3aa: CAWSATPGDYYYGYTF
v_gene: TRBV28; d_gene: .; j_gene: TRBJ2-5; abundance: .; CDR3nt: TGTGCCAGCAGTTTGGGGGTGAACCAAGAGACCCAGTACTTC; CDR3aa: CASSLGVNQETQYF
v_gene: TRBV6-1; d_gene: .; j_gene: TRBJ2-7; abundance: once; CDR3nt: TGTGCCAGCAGTGAAGCGCAAGGAGGGCTCTACGAGCAGTACTTC; CDR3aa: CASSEAQGGLYEQYF
v_gene: TRBV11-2; d_gene: .; j_gene: TRBJ2-3; abundance: once; CDR3nt: TGTGCCAGCAGCCTCGGGGATACGCAGTATTTT; CDR3aa: CASSLGDTQYF
v_gene: TRBV7-9; d_gene: .; j_gene: TRBJ2-1; abundance: once; CDR3nt: TGTGCCAGCAGCCGTCAGGGAGGGGGCAATGAGCAGTTCTTC; CDR3aa: CASSRQGGGNEQFF
v_gene: TRBV5-6; d_gene: TRBD2; j_gene: TRBJ2-2; abundance: .; CDR3nt: TGTGCCAGCATCCTGGGGGGACTAGCGGGGTGGAACACCGGGGAGCTGTTTTTT; CDR3aa: CASILGGLAGWNTGELFF
v_gene: TRBV27; d_gene: TRBD2; j_gene: TRBJ2-1; abundance: .; CDR3nt: TGTGCCAGCAGTTTAGGCGGGGGGGCTTTCAGTGAGCAGTTCTTC; CDR3aa: CASSLGGGAFSEQFF
v_gene: TRBV4-1; d_gene: TRBD2; j_gene: TRBJ2-7; abundance: once; CDR3nt: TGCGCCAGCAGCCAGGTACTAGCGGGAGTTCCTTACGAGCAGTACTTC; CDR3aa: CASSQVLAGVPYEQYF
v_gene: TRBV5-1; d_gene: TRBD1; j_gene: TRBJ2-7; abundance: .; CDR3nt: TGCGCCAGCAGCTTGGGCGGGGACAGGGGCTACGAGCAGTACTTC; CDR3aa: CASSLGGDRGYEQYF
v_gene: TRBV10-1; d_gene: TRBD2; j_gene: TRBJ2-5; abundance: .; CDR3nt: TGCGCCAGCGGTCCGGGCAGCGGGGCTCCCTTGGAGACCCAGTACTTC; CDR3aa: CASGPGSGAPLETQYF
v_gene: TRBV6-6; d_gene: .; j_gene: TRBJ2-7; abundance: .; CDR3nt: TGTGCCAGCAGTTACCTCATGACTGACGAGCAGTACTTC; CDR3aa: CASSYLMTDEQYF
v_gene: TRBV7-2; d_gene: TRBD2; j_gene: TRBJ2-7; abundance: .; CDR3nt: TGTGCCAGCAGCCCACCTAGCGGGAGGGCCTACGAGCAGTACTTC; CDR3aa: CASSPPSGRAYEQYF
v_gene: TRBV29-1; d_gene: .; j_gene: TRBJ1-2; abundance: .; CDR3nt: TGCAGCGTAGAGCGGGAGGTCTACACCTTC; CDR3aa: CSVEREVYTF
v_gene: TRBV29-1; d_gene: .; j_gene: TRBJ2-5; abundance: once; CDR3nt: TGCAGCGTTCGACAGTTCGCGGGGGCAGAGACCCAGTACTTC; CDR3aa: CSVRQFAGAETQYF
v_gene: TRBV28; d_gene: .; j_gene: TRBJ2-2; abundance: .; CDR3nt: TGTGCCAGCAGTTTATGGAGTACCGGGGAGCTGTTTTTT; CDR3aa: CASSLWSTGELFF